Sequencing of this TCR beta chain was carried out in a study of a mutant IDH1 vaccine in newly diagnosed glioma. Time point denoted: week 23, last vaccination. Doses comprised 300 ug of mutant IDH1 20-mer peptide each, plus topical imiquimod. On this clone: Its antigen is still unknown.

Germline values: CDR1 MGHRA, CDR2 YSYEKL. The CDR3 is 16 residues long. Between the trimmed V and J ends, which lost 3 bases and 11 bases, there was a span of 25 bases. TCRdb's table, derived via immunoSEQ multiplex PCR, lists solely in-frame clones and lacks some. In the table there are some 29,000 clones, roughly 80% of which are singletons. The TCR was taken from a woman between 25 and 40 years old with glioma. The J gene is TRBJ1-1, the V gene TRBV4-1; D possibly corresponds to TRBD1 (5 bases). The source material was PBMCs, sampled from a glioma patient whose treatment included an IDH1 peptide vaccine. The CDR3 sequence is CASSHPQGISSPPAFF. CDR3 in DNA: TGCGCCAGCAGCCATCCCCAGGGCATTTCCTCCCCTCCCGCTTTCTTT.